A single sample gave rise to the 4 T cell receptor beta chains below, sequenced in a study of blood T cells in healthy people across ages. Together with a sample-barcoded 5' primer, a J-beta primer mix was included in a second PCR lasting roughly 6 to 12 cycles. TCRdb re-derived calls from the 5' RACE reads in MiXCR, one entry per CDR3 protein. The sample has approximately 800,000 distinct CDR3 sequences, approximately 59% seen once. Specimen: blood. The receptors shown here come from a man aged 25-40 years in good health.

The genes are TRBV7-8 and TRBJ1-1, with D tentatively TRBD1 (5 bases). Germline assignment: CDR1 SGHVS and CDR2 FQNEAQ. The CDR3 contains 14 residues. Trimming removed 0 bases from V and 1 base from J, with 6 bases in between. Here the CDR3 DNA reads TGTGCCAGCAGCTTAGCGGACACGAACACTGAAGCTTTCTTT. Its protein is CASSLADTNTEAFF.

The chain recombines TRBV27 with TRBJ2-1; 11 bases are shared with TRBD2. Germline assignment: CDR1 MNHEY and CDR2 SMNVEV (reference sequence). The CDR3 consists of 18 residues. With 0 bases clipped from V and 0 bases from J, the junction kept 4 bases outside the gene matches. The CDR3 protein is CASSLSGLAVGSYNEQFF. The CDR3, as DNA: TGTGCCAGCAGTTTATCGGGACTAGCGGTGGGCTCCTACAATGAGCAGTTCTTC.

The chain couples TRBV11-2 to TRBJ1-2; 7 bases are shared with TRBD1. V lost 0 bases and J lost 5; bases outside the gene matches: 6. The CDR3 loop spans 15 amino acids. Germline lookup yields CDR1 SGHAT and CDR2 FQNNGV. The CDR3 DNA sequence: TGTGCCAGCAGCTTAGAGCGGGACAGCTCTTATGGCTACACCTTC. Its translation: CASSLERDSSYGYTF.

This rearrangement joins TRBV6-1 to TRBJ2-1, with TRBD2 matching over 7 bases. The J segment lost 6 bases and the V segment lost 5 bases, leaving 10 bases of the junction unmatched. CDR3 length equals 15 residues. Germline V gene sequence: CDR1 MNHNS, CDR2 SASEGT. CDR3 nucleotides: TGTGCCAGCAGTTCTATCATGTCGGGGGGCAATGAGCAGTTCTTC. It is translated as CASSSIMSGGNEQFF.